The T cell receptor (beta chain) under discussion was sequenced for a study of beta chain features in type 1 diabetes (dated by TCRdb to 2017 to 2018). The study in broad terms: Mean age, gender distribution, total cell number and subset yield did not differ between patients and healthy donors. Regulatory and stem cell-like memory subsets were obtained from only 8 patients and about eight healthy donors, while naive and central memory subsets were obtained from all 30 or so donors. The study compared TCRB repertoires of sorted circulating CD4+ T cell subsets between recently diagnosed type 1 diabetes patients and matched healthy donors. A total of roughly 100,000,000 sorted cells were examined across all samples, and the number of cells per subset was strongly correlated with RNA yield. What the study reported, not specific to this receptor: Because cDNA was sequenced instead of genomic DNA, highly expressing activated cells could be over-represented, though the groups showed no difference in activation or CD3 levels. Because the HLA sub-analyses included only small numbers of individuals, any influence of HLA type on TCRB rearrangement was left unresolved. A moderate but significant shortening of TCRB CDR3 length was observed in type 1 diabetes patients in all four CD4+ subsets. At VDJ recombination sites, type 1 diabetes patients had fewer insertions and more deleted nucleotides, which implies abnormalities in thymic rearrangement. Naive, central memory and regulatory TCRB repertoires appeared more similar among patients than among healthy donors. Shorter templates might be favored by PCR, yet because patient and control samples were amplified and corrected together, any such skew would affect both groups equally.

Each donor gave one peripheral blood draw, averaging roughly 120 mL, which was collected into heparinised tubes. Naive, central memory, regulatory and stem cell-like memory CD4+ T cells were sorted on a BD FACSAria II using a panel including CD45RO, CCR7, CD25, CD127, CD95 and CD27. All sorted populations exceeded 95% purity. PBMCs were isolated immediately by Lymphoprep density gradient centrifugation and stained directly without culture. So that batch effects would be minimized, each experiment stained and sorted samples in pairs, pairing one healthy donor with one patient. Turning to this clone: The target of this receptor is not known. Base qualities are not at hand, and no much larger clone is one base apart.

The entire isolated RNA was reverse transcribed using the High Capacity cDNA Reverse Transcription Kit, and thus expressed TCRB transcripts were sequenced. Deep immunoSEQ sequencing was applied to naive, central memory and regulatory T cell samples, giving an average of about 3.57 million total reads per sample. Sorted cells were lysed in RLT buffer and RNA was extracted with DNase-treated RNeasy Micro or Mini kits, depending on cell number. Each cell subset was processed separately to prevent cross-contamination, with patient and healthy donor samples processed together. Using the immunoSEQ multiplex PCR, TCRB sequences were amplified from cDNA into 87-bp fragments spanning the CDR3 region. The amplicons were sequenced using the Illumina HiSeq platform. The authors' analysis ran thus. PCR bias was corrected computationally using synthetic template baselines, and reads within Hamming distance 2 were collapsed, with unmergeable singletons discarded. Reads were aligned against IMGT to assign V, D and J genes, CDR3 length and insertions or deletions at six rearrangement sites. Within each subset, clonotype counts were normalized to the number of sorted cells before true diversity and Gini coefficients were calculated with the tcR R package. The overlap coefficient, calculated on TCRB nucleotide sequences, was used to measure repertoire sharing. Out-of-frame TCRB sequences from naive cells were analyzed to stand in for the pre-selection repertoire. This immuneACCESS table, as held by TCRdb, lists in-frame sequences with V and J called but not all clones. Of the missing ones, under half trace to an unresolved V gene in checked studies; the others have no known cause. V, J and clone size are taken as reported in that table, and D and trimming were inferred from the DNA itself. In this sample the table shows 400,000 to 550,000 clones, 11% of which occur a single time. Of the sample, 0.035% to 0.05% falls within the top ten clones.

There are 15 amino acids in the CDR3, from cysteine to phenylalanine inclusive. The sequence is cut down to CDR3 DNA, 45 bases in frame from base 1. Germline trimming amounts to 5 bases on V and 5 bases on J, with 10 as the count of junction bases outside the gene matches. CDR1 is given as SGHTA and CDR2 as FQGTGA, both from the germline V gene. This receptor was identified in a woman in her late teens or twenties in good health. Recombination joined TRBV7-3 with TRBJ1-1, and TRBD1 matches 8 of the central bases. The sequenced sample was naive CD4+ T cells from blood. In the paper's terms, the cell subset or site label means: true naive CD4+ T cells. The CDR3 here reads CASSPQGRGRTEAFF. The bases are TGTGCCAGCAGCCCACAGGGCAGGGGGCGGACTGAAGCTTTCTTT.